This TCR beta chain was recovered during a study of T cell repertoires and Cas9 in healthy adults. This CDR3 is built from 16 residues. Germline CDR1 and CDR2: LNHNV and YYDKDF (reference sequence). V shed 1 base, J shed 7 bases, and the junction held 10 bases outside the gene matches. On this clone: Its target is not known.

Study findings and constraints: Reportedly, SpCas9-reactive effector T cell proliferation and function were mitigated by SpCas9-reactive Tregs in vitro.

Sequencing was performed with immunoSEQ multiplex PCR; in TCRdb, only in-frame clones are kept and a portion is missing. Found here are 20,000 to 25,000 clones, over 85% of them singletons; the top ten hold 0.55% to 0.7%. Sequenced material: CD4+ effector T cells (CD127+, CD25-, CD137-, CD154-) from PBMCs; culture status not recorded. This TCR was sampled from a human donor in good health. J is TRBJ2-1 and V is TRBV15, with 7 bases that match TRBD1. DNA of the CDR3: TGTGCCACCAGCAGAGGCTTTGGGACAGAAGAAAATGAGCAGTTCTTC. Amino acid sequence: CATSRGFGTEENEQFF.